This is a list of T cell receptor beta chains from one sample in a study of blood T cell repertoires in COVID-19. Assay used: immunoSEQ multiplex PCR; TCRdb lists only in-frame clones, some missing. The sample holds about 240,000 clones, roughly 81% seen once. The sequenced sample was peripheral blood. Every receptor here comes from a man aged 50-60 years with acute or convalescent COVID-19. Each CDR3 is given with its conserved first and last residue. The D gene is left open where the match is weak. Clone size is shown for a subset of rows, as once, few, many or a class of expanded clone.

D	J	V	size	CDR3	DNA
TRBD1	TRBJ2-2	TRBV11-2	-	CASIKSQQGSGELFF	TGTGCCAGCATCAAAAGTCAACAGGGGTCCGGGGAGCTGTTTTTT
TRBD1	TRBJ2-7	TRBV27	-	CASSLTQGYEQYF	TGTGCCAGCAGTTTAACACAGGGGTACGAGCAGTACTTC
-	TRBJ2-1	TRBV3-1/TRBV3-2	-	CASSQGLGGNSYNEQFF	TGTGCCAGCAGCCAAGGACTAGGCGGTAACTCCTACAATGAGCAGTTCTTC
-	TRBJ1-1	TRBV12-3/TRBV12-4	-	CASSSLSEAFF	TGTGCCAGCAGTTCCCTATCTGAAGCTTTCTTT
-	TRBJ2-5	TRBV3-1/TRBV3-2	-	CASSPAGLTQYF	TGTGCCAGCAGCCCGGCGGGGTTGACCCAGTACTTC
TRBD1	TRBJ1-1	TRBV6-6	-	CASSYTDRSNTEAFF	TGTGCCAGCAGTTACACGGACAGGTCTAACACTGAAGCTTTCTTT
-	TRBJ2-7	TRBV30	few	CAWSDRRSSYEQYF	TGTGCCTGGAGCGACAGGAGAAGCTCCTACGAGCAGTACTTC
-	TRBJ1-1	TRBV7-9	-	CASSFIQGQAEAFF	TGTGCCAGCAGCTTTATCCAGGGGCAGGCTGAAGCTTTCTTT
-	TRBJ1-1	TRBV5-5	once	CASSPDSEYLSAFF	TGTGCCAGCAGTCCGGACTCAGAATATCTTTCAGCTTTCTTT
TRBD2	TRBJ2-3	TRBV5-1	-	CASSPGVGGSGRAADTQYF	TGCGCCAGCAGCCCAGGGGTAGGGGGCAGCGGGAGGGCGGCAGATACGCAGTATTTT
-	TRBJ1-1	TRBV10-1	-	CASSGKTGGNTEAFF	TGCGCCAGCAGTGGGAAGACAGGAGGAAACACTGAAGCTTTCTTT
TRBD1	TRBJ2-2	TRBV10-3	-	CATGQGLNTGELFF	TGTGCCACGGGACAGGGGCTGAACACCGGGGAGCTGTTTTTT
TRBD1	TRBJ2-2	TRBV6-6	-	CASSWDRGYTGELFF	TGTGCCAGCAGTTGGGACAGGGGATACACCGGGGAGCTGTTTTTT
-	TRBJ2-3	TRBV7-6	-	CASTLIAGTDTQYF	TGTGCCAGCACCCTTATAGCGGGCACAGATACGCAGTATTTT
TRBD1	TRBJ2-3	TRBV5-6	once	CASSLRRGQGVTDTQYF	TGTGCCAGCAGCCTGAGGCGGGGACAGGGGGTCACAGATACGCAGTATTTT
-	TRBJ2-7	TRBV5-4	-	CASSTEWNSYEQYF	TGTGCCAGCAGCACAGAGTGGAACTCCTACGAGCAGTACTTC
-	TRBJ1-2	TRBV21-1	once	CASSNRAGGYTF	TGTGCCAGCAGCAACAGGGCTGGTGGCTACACCTTC
-	TRBJ2-5	TRBV27	-	CASKGVYQETQYF	TGTGCCAGCAAGGGGGTGTACCAAGAGACCCAGTACTTC
-	TRBJ2-7	TRBV2	-	CASSEMGSGYEQYF	TGTGCCAGCAGTGAAATGGGCAGTGGGTACGAGCAGTACTTC
-	TRBJ1-1	TRBV23-1	-	CASTITLEGTEAFF	TGCGCCAGCACCATTACGTTGGAGGGCACTGAAGCTTTCTTT
TRBD2	TRBJ2-1	TRBV10-2	-	CASTTASGGDNEQFF	TGCGCCAGCACCACTGCAAGCGGGGGCGACAATGAGCAGTTCTTC
TRBD2	TRBJ2-1	TRBV29-1	-	CSVETSGGNWNEQFF	TGCAGCGTTGAAACTAGCGGGGGTAACTGGAATGAGCAGTTCTTC
TRBD1	TRBJ1-2	TRBV19	-	CASSIAGGGYGYTF	TGTGCCAGTAGTATAGCAGGGGGCGGGTATGGCTACACCTTC